The rows below give T cell receptor beta chains drawn from one sample of a study of shared clonotypes between healthy human individuals. The data were produced by immunoSEQ multiplex PCR, yet TCRdb's version contains in-frame clones alone and is incomplete. The repertoire holds under 1,100,000 clones, 75% to 85% seen once, with 0.55% to 0.7% in the top ten. The source material was memory CD4+ T cells from PBMCs. These receptors were taken from a man between 18 and 29 years old in good health. Some clones in this sample may be carry-over from other donors' samples. The conserved cysteine and the conserved F or W are not part of the CDR3 here. Each record gives: V gene, J gene, CDR3 protein.

v_gene: TRBV16; j_gene: TRBJ2-7; CDR3aa: ASSQSTAEQY
v_gene: TRBV6-1; j_gene: TRBJ2-1; CDR3aa: ASRLDSYNEQF
v_gene: TRBV30; j_gene: TRBJ1-4; CDR3aa: AWSLEPRLKTTNEKLF
v_gene: TRBV30; j_gene: TRBJ2-6; CDR3aa: AWSVTPNVLT
v_gene: TRBV7-6; j_gene: TRBJ2-1; CDR3aa: ASSLLAGGPSEQF
v_gene: TRBV27; j_gene: TRBJ1-4; CDR3aa: ASRRSTPNEKLF
v_gene: TRBV7-8; j_gene: TRBJ2-1; CDR3aa: ASSLVRVGAHNEQF
v_gene: TRBV7-8; j_gene: TRBJ2-7; CDR3aa: ASSPGLHRY
v_gene: TRBV15; j_gene: TRBJ2-1; CDR3aa: ATSRGRLGSYNEQF
v_gene: TRBV28; j_gene: TRBJ1-1; CDR3aa: AVYRGMNTEAF
v_gene: TRBV9; j_gene: TRBJ2-3; CDR3aa: ASSVTQTHPDTQY
v_gene: TRBV5-1; j_gene: TRBJ2-4; CDR3aa: ASSPEVADIQY
v_gene: TRBV14; j_gene: TRBJ2-2; CDR3aa: ASSQERRRGPGELF
v_gene: TRBV28; j_gene: TRBJ2-7; CDR3aa: ASERNSYEQY
v_gene: TRBV2; j_gene: TRBJ1-5; CDR3aa: ASNVGGNQPQH
v_gene: TRBV30; j_gene: TRBJ2-1; CDR3aa: AWIPQLAGGGNNEQF
v_gene: TRBV28; j_gene: TRBJ2-7; CDR3aa: ASSPGPSYEQY
v_gene: TRBV11-2; j_gene: TRBJ2-5; CDR3aa: ASSLAKRAQETQY
v_gene: TRBV19; j_gene: TRBJ1-1; CDR3aa: ASSILVSDEAF
v_gene: TRBV5-1; j_gene: TRBJ2-4; CDR3aa: ASSLGGSAKNIQY
v_gene: TRBV28; j_gene: TRBJ1-2; CDR3aa: ASSFLYNYGYT
v_gene: TRBV18; j_gene: TRBJ2-7; CDR3aa: ASSPSRGLAYEQY
v_gene: TRBV21-1; j_gene: TRBJ2-7; CDR3aa: ASSTRGTGVYEQY
v_gene: TRBV5-1; j_gene: TRBJ2-2; CDR3aa: ASSFGGNSGELF
v_gene: TRBV4-2; j_gene: TRBJ2-6; CDR3aa: ASSQITGAGANVLT
v_gene: TRBV5-1; j_gene: TRBJ1-1; CDR3aa: ASSWGPGGNTEAF
v_gene: TRBV7-9; j_gene: TRBJ2-1; CDR3aa: ALEKAGPEQF
v_gene: TRBV29-1; j_gene: TRBJ2-1; CDR3aa: SVTTGLSNNEQF
v_gene: TRBV6-6; j_gene: TRBJ1-1; CDR3aa: ASSVGFSIGTEAF
v_gene: TRBV7-3; j_gene: TRBJ2-2; CDR3aa: ASSKTGNTGELF
v_gene: TRBV27; j_gene: TRBJ2-2; CDR3aa: ASSSHGLSGELF
v_gene: TRBV6-5; j_gene: TRBJ2-7; CDR3aa: ATEGSGRAAEQY
v_gene: TRBV11-3; j_gene: TRBJ2-3; CDR3aa: ASSYGTSGSTDTQY
v_gene: TRBV5-1; j_gene: TRBJ2-7; CDR3aa: ASSLAGQGVYEQY
v_gene: TRBV7-9; j_gene: TRBJ1-3; CDR3aa: ASSPGDSRSGRNTIY
v_gene: TRBV5-1; j_gene: TRBJ2-7; CDR3aa: ASSLATTPDEQY
v_gene: TRBV7-9; j_gene: TRBJ2-2; CDR3aa: ASSSGTSSTGELF
v_gene: TRBV5-1; j_gene: TRBJ2-7; CDR3aa: ASSWGLSSSYEQY
v_gene: TRBV9; j_gene: TRBJ2-7; CDR3aa: ASSVDSRLEQY
v_gene: TRBV28; j_gene: TRBJ2-1; CDR3aa: ASSSYSWTSGRGGQF
v_gene: TRBV15; j_gene: TRBJ2-7; CDR3aa: ATSRDRGLGSSYEQY
v_gene: TRBV5-6; j_gene: TRBJ1-2; CDR3aa: ASSLTTGNYGYT
v_gene: TRBV4-3; j_gene: TRBJ1-5; CDR3aa: ASSQTSGGRQPQH
v_gene: TRBV28; j_gene: TRBJ1-4; CDR3aa: ASLGEKLF
v_gene: TRBV7-2; j_gene: TRBJ2-7; CDR3aa: ASSLEGGGQGTYEQY